The T cell receptor beta chain under discussion was sequenced for a study of OX40 agonist ivuxolimab in advanced cancers. Regarding the complete study: The costimulatory receptor OX40 (CD134) was targeted by ivuxolimab, a fully human IgG2 agonistic monoclonal antibody. Three dose-escalation patients achieved partial responses, one with hepatocellular carcinoma and two with cutaneous melanoma. Of the roughly 54 patients in dose escalation, 19 had hepatocellular carcinoma, some 15 had melanoma, 9 had renal cell carcinoma and 9 had head and neck cancer. The paper covers the monotherapy dose-escalation part of the phase I ivuxolimab trial, which included N of about 50 patients. Intravenous ivuxolimab was administered to patients every 2 weeks at six dose levels: 0.01, 0.1, 0.3, 1.5, 3 and 10 mg/kg. A male proportion of almost 85% and a mean age of 60 years, ranging from about 23 to 90, were recorded for the dose-escalation cohort. Patients were allowed to have had prior anti-PD-1, anti-PD-L1 or anti-CTLA-4 therapy, and approximately 40% of the dose-escalation patients had previously received checkpoint inhibitors. Peripheral TCRbeta sequencing was intended to test whether TCR sequence diversity was altered and clonal T-cell expansion was caused by ivuxolimab. The study at large found these results: Low levels of normalized T-cell clonal expansion were also seen in some patients who did not respond. After ivuxolimab, more expanded clones were found on average in CD8+ T cells than in CD4+ T cells. Which antigens the clonally expanded peripheral T cells were specific for was not determined. Partial responders in the 0.1-3.0 mg/kg groups had among the lowest normalized peripheral clonal expansion, especially among CD8+ T cells. Clonal expansion of both CD4+ and CD8+ blood T cells was observed from baseline to week 6 at doses 0.1 to 3.0 mg/kg.

Genomic DNA was isolated from the sorted cells so that the TCRbeta CDR3 region could be sequenced. TCRbeta CDR3 regions were sequenced using the immunoSEQ Assay. TCRdb took over this immuneACCESS table, retaining in-frame rearrangements with V and J assigned. Such tables are incomplete; in checked studies, under half of the missing clones stem from an unresolved V gene, and the remainder is unexplained. Within this sample are 45,000 to 55,000 clones, with about 83% of them counted one time only. The top ten hold over 1% of the sample. Patients with a history of autoimmune disease or receiving systemic immunosuppression were excluded from the trial. Peripheral blood for TCR sequencing was collected from all dose cohorts at baseline, on cycle 4 day 1, and on cycle 7 day 1. Samples came from an open-label, multicenter, first-in-human phase I dose-escalation trial of ivuxolimab. Adults with locally advanced or metastatic melanoma, renal cell carcinoma, hepatocellular carcinoma or head and neck squamous cell carcinoma were enrolled in the trial. Before TCR sequencing, CD4+ T cells and CD8+ T cells from peripheral blood were sorted into separate populations.

A word on this clone: No cognate antigen has been identified for it. Per-base quality was not reported, and no clone a single base away is much larger than it.

V loses 5 bases at its end and J loses 5 bases; junction bases beyond the gene matches: 3. From a lookup of the germline V gene, CDR1 and CDR2 are KGHSH and LQKENI. Its CDR3 holds 13 amino acids, cysteine through phenylalanine. Here the CDR3 DNA is all that survives: 39 bases in frame from base 1. This chain is built from TRBV18 and TRBJ2-3; the central 8 bases match TRBD2. This sequence originates from an adult with an advanced solid tumor such as melanoma, head and neck, liver or kidney cancer. The sequencing used CD4+ or CD8+ T cells sorted from blood, collected in a trial of the OX40 agonist ivuxolimab. Read as DNA, the sequence is TGTGCCAGCTCAAAACTAGCGGAAGATACGCAGTATTTT. This is translated as CASSKLAEDTQYF.